Sequencing of this T cell receptor beta chain was carried out in a study of patients and donors after allogeneic stem cell transplantation. The germline CDR1 and CDR2 sequences are SEHNR and FQNEAQ (reference sequence). The CDR3 sequence is 12 residues long. V was pared by 0 bases and J by 13 bases, with 1 base of the junction left unmatched. This clonotype was seen more than once but under ten times. Using its own MiXCR run on the RT-PCR reads, TCRdb lists one record per CDR3 protein. The sample lists about a million distinct CDR3 sequences, approximately 19% seen once, with approximately 5.9% in the top ten.

The TCR sequence derives from a human donor who was either an allogeneic HSCT recipient or a stem cell or donor lymphocyte infusion donor (not recorded which). It is not recorded whose cells these are; they may come from a transplant donor. Input material: blood, either unsorted or a sorted T cell fraction (not recorded which). The chain uses TRBV7-9 and TRBJ2-3; 10 bases agree with TRBD2. The DNA of the CDR3 is TGTGCCAGCAGCTTAGCCGGACTAGCGGAGTATTTT. The encoded protein is CASSLAGLAEYF. The entire variable domain, with the rest obtained from reference TRBV7-9 and TRBJ2-3, is as follows: DTGVSQNPRHKITKRGQNVTFRCDPISEHNRLYWYRQTLGQGPEFLTYFQNEAQLEKSRLLSDRFSAERPKGSFSTLEIQRTEQGDSAMYLCASSLAGLAEYFGPGTRLTVL.